These 3 T cell receptor beta chains originate from one sample sequenced in a study of T cells after yellow fever vaccination. Via MiXCR, TCRdb re-called the 5' RACE reads, giving one row per CDR3 protein. Of 170,000 or so distinct CDR3 sequences listed, approximately 9.9% are singletons. The sequencing here drew on CD8+ T cells sorted from PBMCs, taken 45 days after the yellow fever booster vaccination. These receptors came from a man younger than 35 who received the YFV17D yellow fever vaccine.

This clonotype was detected many times. The rearrangement links TRBV4-1 to TRBJ2-2; TRBD2 matches at 8 bases. Per the germline V gene, CDR1 is MGHRA and CDR2 is YSYEKL. J gave up 4 bases and V 1 base, and 2 bases lay outside the gene matches. This CDR3 has 15 amino acids. The CDR3: CASSQAGGRTGELFF. Here the CDR3 DNA reads TGCGCCAGCAGCCAAGCGGGGGGGCGCACCGGGGAGCTGTTTTTT.

This sequence joins TRBV5-1 and TRBJ2-7; D is perhaps TRBD2 (7 bases). The CDR3 totals 16 residues. The V gene lost 3 bases and the J gene lost 2 bases, with 18 bases spanning the gap. Germline V gene lookup returns CDR1 SGHRS and CDR2 YFSETQ. CDR3 region: CASSWASGGFAYEQYF. CDR3 bases: TGCGCCAGCAGCTGGGCGTCGGGGGGCTTTGCCTACGAGCAGTACTTC.

This clonotype was counted ten times or more. The chain has TRBV15 and TRBJ1-5, with 7 nucleotides matching TRBD1. Germline values: CDR1 LNHNV, CDR2 YYDKDF (reference sequence). V was pared by 2 bases and J by 5 bases, with 6 bases of the junction left unmatched. The CDR3 is made up of 15 amino acids. The CDR3 loop reads CATSRSRGTDQPQHF. DNA of the CDR3: TGTGCCACCAGCAGAAGTAGGGGGACAGATCAGCCCCAGCATTTT.